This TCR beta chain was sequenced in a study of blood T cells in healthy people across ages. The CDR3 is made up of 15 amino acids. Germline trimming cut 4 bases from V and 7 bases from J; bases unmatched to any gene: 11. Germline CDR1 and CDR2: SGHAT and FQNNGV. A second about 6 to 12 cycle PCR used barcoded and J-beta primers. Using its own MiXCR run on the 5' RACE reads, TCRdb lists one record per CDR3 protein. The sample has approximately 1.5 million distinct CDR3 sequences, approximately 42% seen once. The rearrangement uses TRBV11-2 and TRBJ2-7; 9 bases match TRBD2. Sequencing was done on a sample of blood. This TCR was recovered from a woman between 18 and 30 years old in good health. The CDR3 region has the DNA TGTGCCAGCAGCTCCCCAGCGGGGGGCTACAATGAGCAGTACTTC. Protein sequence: CASSSPAGGYNEQYF.